This TCR beta chain was documented in a study of identical twins. The CDR3 consists of 14 residues. The germline V gene has CDR1 SQVTM and CDR2 ANQGSEA. TCRdb recomputed calls from the 5' RACE reads with MiXCR, one row per CDR3 protein. This table holds more than 1.5 million distinct CDR3 sequences, around 29% found once. This clonotype came up a few times. The specimen sequenced was cord blood. The TCR was taken from a newborn girl in good health. This chain joins TRBV29-1 and TRBJ2-4; 11 bases line up with TRBD1. The J call may be in error: the DNA end matches TRBJ2-7 better. This CDR3 reads CSARGTGGAYEQYF. The CDR3 nucleotides are TGCAGCGCCCGAGGGACAGGGGGAGCCTACGAGCAGTACTTC.